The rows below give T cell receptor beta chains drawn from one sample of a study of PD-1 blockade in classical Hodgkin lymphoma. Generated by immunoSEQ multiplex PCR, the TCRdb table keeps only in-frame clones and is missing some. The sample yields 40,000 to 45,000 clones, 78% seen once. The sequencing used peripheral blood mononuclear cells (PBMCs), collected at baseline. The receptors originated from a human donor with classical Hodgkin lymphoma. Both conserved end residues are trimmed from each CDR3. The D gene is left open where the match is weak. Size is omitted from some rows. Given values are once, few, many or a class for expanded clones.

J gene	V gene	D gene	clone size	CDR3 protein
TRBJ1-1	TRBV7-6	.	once	ASSLGTVNTEAF
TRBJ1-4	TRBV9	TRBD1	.	ASSAGTAYEKLF
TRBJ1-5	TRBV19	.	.	ASAAILGSNQPQH
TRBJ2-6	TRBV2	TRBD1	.	ASTLGTGGSGANVLT
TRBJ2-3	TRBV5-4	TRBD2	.	ASSFSGGATDTQY
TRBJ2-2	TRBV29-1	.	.	SVVQENTGELF
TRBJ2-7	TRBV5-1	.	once	ASSLAGTYEQY
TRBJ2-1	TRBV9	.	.	ASSVLVHHNEQF
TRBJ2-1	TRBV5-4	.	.	ASSLGGSSYNEQF
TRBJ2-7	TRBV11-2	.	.	ASSLDRARPHEQY
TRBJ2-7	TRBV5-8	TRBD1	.	ASSPHRGSYEQY
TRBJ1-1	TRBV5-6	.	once	ASSLGPGVSTEAF
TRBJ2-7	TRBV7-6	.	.	ASSPLTGSSYEQY
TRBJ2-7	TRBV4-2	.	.	ASSQVALWWETENYEQY
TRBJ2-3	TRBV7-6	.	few	ASSLTGAADTQY
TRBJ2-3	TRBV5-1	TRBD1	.	ASSLEDRADTQY
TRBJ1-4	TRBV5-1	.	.	ASSLAEFATNEKLF
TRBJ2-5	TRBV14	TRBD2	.	ASSPRGSGSWVEETQY
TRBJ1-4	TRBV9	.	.	ASSHRKLF
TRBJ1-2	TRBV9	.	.	ASSVEGGRSGYT
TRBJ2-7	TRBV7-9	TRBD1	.	ASSWTQGESYEQY
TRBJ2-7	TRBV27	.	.	ASSLGQGGYEQY
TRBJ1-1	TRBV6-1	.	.	ASSEGNTEAF
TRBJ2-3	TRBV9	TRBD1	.	ASSARQGMTDTQY
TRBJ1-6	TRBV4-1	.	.	ASSHGGRTEAYNSPLH
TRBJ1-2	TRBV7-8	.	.	ASQGTDYGYT
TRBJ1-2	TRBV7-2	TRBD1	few	ASSPGTGEVGYT
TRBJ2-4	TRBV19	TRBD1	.	ASSTPALGGNIQY
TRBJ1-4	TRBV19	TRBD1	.	ASSVTGGNEKLF